This T cell receptor (beta chain) was identified in a study of cytotoxic CD8 clonotypes in ibrutinib-treated CLL. With sequencing, the targeted depth ranged from 1 in 200,000 to 1 in 1 million T cells. Sequenced by immunoSEQ multiplex PCR; TCRdb stores in-frame clones only, minus some. The sample contains about 85,000 clones, more than 75% of which appear only once. Regarding the study as a whole: Clonality rose at ibrutinib response, held steady in sustained remission, and fell toward baseline at progression.

About this clone: The antigen remains unidentified.

In germline, CDR1 is SGDLS, CDR2 YYNGEE. The CDR3 has 13 residues. V was clipped by 4 bases and J by 4 bases; unmatched bases: 4. This chain joins TRBV9 and TRBJ1-2; the match to TRBD1 covers 7 bases. This receptor was identified in a human donor with chronic lymphocytic leukemia. The sample was PBMCs, taken after 12 months of ibrutinib treatment. The CDR3 reads CASSQGGPYGYTF. For the CDR3, the DNA is TGTGCCAGCAGCCAGGGGGGGCCCTATGGCTACACCTTC.